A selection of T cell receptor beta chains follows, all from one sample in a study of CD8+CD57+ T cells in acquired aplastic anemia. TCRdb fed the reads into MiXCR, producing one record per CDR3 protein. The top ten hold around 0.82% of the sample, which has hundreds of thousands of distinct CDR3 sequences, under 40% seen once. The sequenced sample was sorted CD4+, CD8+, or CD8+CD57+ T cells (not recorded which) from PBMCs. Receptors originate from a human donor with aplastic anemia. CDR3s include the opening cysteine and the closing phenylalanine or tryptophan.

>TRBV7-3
CASNLGQGYNEQFF
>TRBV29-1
CSSYARGNTEAFF
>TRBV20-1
CSACREPSYNEQFF
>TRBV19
CASTFRAGIFANTGELFF
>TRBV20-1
CSALRGAIDYEQYF
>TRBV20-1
CSAGGGRGSYEQYF
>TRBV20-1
CSASPQETQYF
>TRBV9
CASSVSTAFNYGYTF
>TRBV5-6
CASSTGAGVIHEQYF
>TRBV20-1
CSAPRGAGYGYTF
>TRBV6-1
CASSGLAGLYEQYF
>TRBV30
CAYTLNRQGGTYTF
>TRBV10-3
CASSPGLGTGRNQPQHF
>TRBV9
CASGGTGNQPQHF
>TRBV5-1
CASSLEPRAEAFF
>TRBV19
CASSTYRQVGNTGELFF